A selection of T cell receptor beta chains follows, all from one sample in a study of T cells after yellow fever vaccination. Using its own MiXCR run on the 5' RACE reads, TCRdb lists one record per CDR3 protein. The sample holds under 55,000 distinct CDR3 sequences, roughly 7% seen once. Specimen: CD8+ T cells not binding an NS4B(214-222) dextramer, sorted from PBMCs, collected 45 days after the yellow fever booster vaccination. The receptor set was obtained from a man in his thirties or forties who received the YFV17D yellow fever vaccine. Both conserved end residues are part of each CDR3. Fields, in order: J gene, V gene, D gene, clone size, CDR3 DNA, CDR3 protein. The D gene is left open where the match is weak. For some rows the clone size is stated as once, few or many, or as a class when expanded; others skip it.

TRBJ2-3,TRBV4-3,TRBD1,many,TGCGCCAGCAGCCAAGATACGGCAGGGGGTACGCAGTATTTT,CASSQDTAGGTQYF
TRBJ2-7,TRBV20-1,TRBD1,many,TGCAGTGCTAGGGACACCACTCGACGGGACAGGGGCTACGAGCAGTACTTC,CSARDTTRRDRGYEQYF
TRBJ2-2,TRBV3-1,.,many,TGTGCCAGCAGCCACCCCAGGAACGGAACTAACACCGGGGAGCTGTTTTTT,CASSHPRNGTNTGELFF
TRBJ1-5,TRBV27,.,few,TGTGCCAGCGCGCAGCTGTCGGGAACGAATCAGCCCCAGCATTTT,CASAQLSGTNQPQHF
TRBJ2-7,TRBV20-1,.,many,TGCAGTGCCATGGGCTGGGGGGATGCCTACGAGCAGTACTTC,CSAMGWGDAYEQYF
TRBJ2-5,TRBV7-6,.,.,TGTGCCAGCAGCGCCACCGGGCCGCACGAGACCCAGTACTTC,CASSATGPHETQYF
TRBJ2-1,TRBV7-6,TRBD2,few,TGTGCCAGCAGCTTAGAACGCCCCGGGACTAGCGTGGATCGGTCCTACAATGAGCAGTTCTTC,CASSLERPGTSVDRSYNEQFF
TRBJ2-1,TRBV28,TRBD2,many,TGTGCCAGCAGTTTCCCGACTAGCGGGATGGCGGGTGAGCAGTTCTTC,CASSFPTSGMAGEQFF
TRBJ2-5,TRBV4-2,.,.,TGTGCCAGCAGCCAAGTAAACAGCGGCCACCAAGAGACCCAGTACTTC,CASSQVNSGHQETQYF
TRBJ2-2,TRBV20-1,.,many,TGCAGTGCTAGAGATCACAGGGCGGGCACCGGGGAGCTGTTTTTT,CSARDHRAGTGELFF
TRBJ1-4,TRBV7-6,TRBD1,.,TGTGCCAGCAGCCCGACAGGGTTTGAAAAACTGTTTTTT,CASSPTGFEKLFF
TRBJ2-5,TRBV6-5,.,.,TGTGCCAGCAGTTACGCCCCTCCGGGAAAGCGGGAGACCCAGTACTTC,CASSYAPPGKRETQYF
TRBJ2-5,TRBV12-3/TRBV12-4,TRBD2,many,TGTGCCAGCAGGACTAGCGGGATCGTGACCCAGTACTTC,CASRTSGIVTQYF
TRBJ2-3,TRBV12-3/TRBV12-4,.,many,TGTGCCAGCAGTTTCGGTACGAGCACAGATACGCAGTATTTT,CASSFGTSTDTQYF
TRBJ2-3,TRBV7-9,.,many,TGTGCCGCCGCGGCATGGAGCACAGATACGCAGTATTTT,CAAAAWSTDTQYF
TRBJ2-7,TRBV7-6,TRBD2,many,TGTGCCAGCAGCCCCAGCGGGAGTCGGTACGAGCAGTACTTC,CASSPSGSRYEQYF
TRBJ2-1,TRBV20-1,TRBD2,many,TGCAGTGCTAGAGGGGAGGGGATATACAATGAGCAGTTCTTC,CSARGEGIYNEQFF
TRBJ1-2,TRBV11-2,TRBD1,few,TGTGCCAGCAGCTTAAAGCTTCGGACAGGGGGCGGTATATTATATGGCTACACCTTC,CASSLKLRTGGGILYGYTF
TRBJ2-2,TRBV4-1,.,many,TGCGCCAGCAGTGGAAGTGGGTACGGAAGGACCGGGGAGCTGTTTTTT,CASSGSGYGRTGELFF
TRBJ2-5,TRBV27,TRBD2,many,TGTGCCAGCAATCGGATAGGTGCGGGGGGCCAAGAGACCCAGTACTTC,CASNRIGAGGQETQYF
TRBJ2-1,TRBV21-1,.,many,TGTGCCAGCAGCAAATCTAGCGGGGAATACAATGAGCAGTTCTTC,CASSKSSGEYNEQFF
TRBJ2-7,TRBV3-1,.,.,TGTGCCACCAGCCAAGATTTGGGACGTTTGAGAGAGCAGTACTTC,CATSQDLGRLREQYF
TRBJ2-7,TRBV2,TRBD2,few,TGTGCCAGCAGTGAAGCCTGGGCTAGCGGGAGGTACGAGCAGTACTTC,CASSEAWASGRYEQYF
TRBJ2-3,TRBV12-3/TRBV12-4,.,few,TGTGCCAGCAGTTACTGGGGGATCACAGATACGCAGTATTTT,CASSYWGITDTQYF
TRBJ2-3,TRBV27,.,many,TGTGCCACGGCTCCCGACTGGGGTTTAATAGATACGCAGTATTTT,CATAPDWGLIDTQYF
TRBJ1-6,TRBV27,TRBD1,few,TGTGCCAGCAGTTTAACGGCTCCGGGACAGAGTAATTCACCCCTCCACTTT,CASSLTAPGQSNSPLHF
TRBJ2-5,TRBV19,TRBD1,.,TGTGCCACCCGGGACAGGGGGCAAGAGACCCAGTACTTC,CATRDRGQETQYF
TRBJ2-3,TRBV9,TRBD2,.,TGTGCCAGCAGGCCCTCCGGGGGGCAACTAGCGGGAGTCACAGATACGCAGTATTTT,CASRPSGGQLAGVTDTQYF
TRBJ2-1,TRBV15,TRBD1,many,TGTGCCACCAGCATAGGGACAGGGGGTATCCATGAGCAGTTCTTC,CATSIGTGGIHEQFF
TRBJ1-1,TRBV2,.,many,TGTGCCAGCAGTTATGTACAGGGTGGAGGGGCTGAAGCTTTCTTT,CASSYVQGGGAEAFF